This is a list of T cell receptor beta chains from one sample in a study of cytomegalovirus exposure and HLA in healthy donors. Produced via immunoSEQ multiplex PCR; TCRdb's table is partial and in-frame only. The top ten hold 0.65% to 0.85% of the sample, which has 250,000 to 350,000 clones, more than 80% seen once. The sequenced sample consisted of PBMCs. The receptors originated from a woman aged 18-29 years in good health and CMV-seronegative. CDR3s include the opening cysteine and the closing phenylalanine or tryptophan. D genes are given only for firm matches. Not all rows give a size; the values are once, few, many and, for expanded clones, a class.

clone size	V gene	J gene	D gene	CDR3 DNA	CDR3 protein
NA	TRBV18	TRBJ1-5	NA	TGTGCCAGCTCACTTTCCAGGGCGAAGAATCAGCCCCAGCATTTT	CASSLSRAKNQPQHF
NA	TRBV27	TRBJ2-2	NA	TGTGCCAGCAGCCCGGGACTCCACACCGGGGAGCTGTTTTTT	CASSPGLHTGELFF
NA	TRBV10-3	TRBJ2-5	TRBD2	TGTGCCTCTACCGGCGGGAGCGGGGAGACCCAGTACTTC	CASTGGSGETQYF
NA	TRBV5-6	TRBJ1-4	NA	TGTGCCAGCAGCTTTCTGGGGGCGAGTACTAATGAAAAACTGTTTTTT	CASSFLGASTNEKLFF
NA	TRBV7-2	TRBJ2-3	NA	TGTGCCAGCAGCTTAGGGGGAGTTACCACAGATACGCAGTATTTT	CASSLGGVTTDTQYF
NA	TRBV6-5	TRBJ1-5	NA	TGTGCCAGCAGCCCCGGGACAACCTCCAGGAGCCCCCAGCATTTT	CASSPGTTSRSPQHF
NA	TRBV7-2	TRBJ1-2	NA	TGTGCCAGCAGCCCCTCCCCAGGGTTGGACTATGGCTACACCTTC	CASSPSPGLDYGYTF
NA	TRBV6-1	TRBJ2-7	NA	TGTGCCAGCAGTGTTTGGGGGGACCTTTACGAGCAGTACTTC	CASSVWGDLYEQYF
NA	TRBV7-9	TRBJ2-1	TRBD2	TGTGCCAGCAGCTTAGGTGCTAGCGGGACCTCCTACAATGAGCAGTTCTTC	CASSLGASGTSYNEQFF
once	TRBV19	TRBJ2-3	NA	TGTGCCAGTAGTATGGGTGGTAGCTGGGGGGTCCTGGGCACAGATACGCAGTATTTT	CASSMGGSWGVLGTDTQYF
NA	TRBV25-1	TRBJ2-5	TRBD2	TGTGCCAGCAGTGGGCAGGGCGGGGGAGAGACCCAGTACTTC	CASSGQGGGETQYF
NA	TRBV27	TRBJ2-3	TRBD1	TGTGCCAGCAGTTTCCGACAGGGGGCGATGTCAGATACGCAGTATTTT	CASSFRQGAMSDTQYF
NA	TRBV29-1	TRBJ2-3	NA	TGCAGCGTTGAACATACAGAGACAGATACGCAGTATTTT	CSVEHTETDTQYF
NA	TRBV19	TRBJ2-5	TRBD1	TGTGCCAGTAGATCGGTAGGGGGCTTGGGGGAGACCCAGTACTTC	CASRSVGGLGETQYF
NA	TRBV28	TRBJ2-7	NA	TGTGCCAGCAGTACCAGGGGTTGGGGCGAGCAGTACTTC	CASSTRGWGEQYF
NA	TRBV27	TRBJ1-1	NA	TGTGCCAGCAGGGTCGGACAGATCACTGAAGCTTTCTTT	CASRVGQITEAFF
NA	TRBV29-1	TRBJ2-5	NA	TGCAGCGTTGAGGGCAGGTTGAGTGAGACCCAGTACTTC	CSVEGRLSETQYF
NA	TRBV7-3	TRBJ2-1	TRBD1	TGTGCCAGCAGCCCGGGACAGAACAATGAGCAGTTCTTC	CASSPGQNNEQFF